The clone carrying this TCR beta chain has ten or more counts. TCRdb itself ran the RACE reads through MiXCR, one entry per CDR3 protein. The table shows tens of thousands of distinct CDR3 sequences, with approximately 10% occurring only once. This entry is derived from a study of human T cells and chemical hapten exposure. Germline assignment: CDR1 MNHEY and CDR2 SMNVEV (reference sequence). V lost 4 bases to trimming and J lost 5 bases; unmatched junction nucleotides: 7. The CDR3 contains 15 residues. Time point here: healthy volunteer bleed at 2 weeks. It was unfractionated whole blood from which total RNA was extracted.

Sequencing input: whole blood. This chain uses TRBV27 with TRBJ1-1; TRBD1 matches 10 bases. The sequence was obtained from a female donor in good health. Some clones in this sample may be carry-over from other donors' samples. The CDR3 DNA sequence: TGTGCCAGCAGTTCCCTTCGACAGGGGGCTACTGAAGCTTTCTTT. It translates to CASSSLRQGATEAFF.